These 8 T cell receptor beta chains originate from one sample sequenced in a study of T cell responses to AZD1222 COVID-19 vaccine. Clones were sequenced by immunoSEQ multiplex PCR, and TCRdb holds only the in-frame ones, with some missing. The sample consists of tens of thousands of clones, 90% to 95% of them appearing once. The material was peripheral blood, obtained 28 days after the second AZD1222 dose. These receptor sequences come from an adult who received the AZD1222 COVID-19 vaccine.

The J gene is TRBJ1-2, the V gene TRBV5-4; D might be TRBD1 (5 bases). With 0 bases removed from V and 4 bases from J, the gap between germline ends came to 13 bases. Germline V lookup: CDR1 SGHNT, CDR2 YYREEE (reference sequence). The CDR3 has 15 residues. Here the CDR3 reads CASSLAGDTGYGYTF. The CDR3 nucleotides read TGTGCCAGCAGCTTGGCCGGCGACACAGGCTATGGCTACACCTTC.

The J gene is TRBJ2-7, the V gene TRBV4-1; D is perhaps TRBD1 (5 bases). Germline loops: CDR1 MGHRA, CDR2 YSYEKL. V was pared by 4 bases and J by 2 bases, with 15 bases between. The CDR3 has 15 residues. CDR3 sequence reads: CASSPLGVGTYEQYF. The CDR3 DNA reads TGCGCCAGCAGCCCTCTAGGGGTAGGCACCTACGAGCAGTACTTC.

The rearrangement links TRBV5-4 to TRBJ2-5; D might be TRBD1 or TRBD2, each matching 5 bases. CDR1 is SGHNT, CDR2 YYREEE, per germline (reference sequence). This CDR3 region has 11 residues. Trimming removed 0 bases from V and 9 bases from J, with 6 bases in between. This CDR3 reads CASSLGGAQYF. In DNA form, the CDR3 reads TGTGCCAGCAGCTTGGGAGGGGCCCAGTACTTC. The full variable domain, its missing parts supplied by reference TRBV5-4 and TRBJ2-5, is ETGVTQSPTHLIKTRGQQVTLRCSSQSGHNTVSWYQQALGQGPQFIFQYYREEENGRGNFPPRFSGLQFPNYSSELNVNALELDDSALYLCASSLGGAQYFGPGTRLLVL.

The chain's CDR3 is CASSPLDDNYGYTF. The CDR3 bases are TGTGCCAGCTCACCACTTGACGATAACTATGGCTACACCTTC. The V and J genes are TRBV18 and TRBJ1-2, with D unresolved. The CDR3 is made up of 14 amino acids. Germline CDR1 KGHSH, CDR2 LQKENI. With 1 base removed from V and 1 base from J, the gap between germline ends came to 7 bases.

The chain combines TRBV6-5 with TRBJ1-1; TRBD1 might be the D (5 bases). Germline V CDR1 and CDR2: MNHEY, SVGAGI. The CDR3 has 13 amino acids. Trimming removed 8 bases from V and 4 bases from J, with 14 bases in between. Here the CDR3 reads CASRAWGGTEAFF. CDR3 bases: TGTGCCAGCCGAGCATGGGGGGGCACTGAAGCTTTCTTT.

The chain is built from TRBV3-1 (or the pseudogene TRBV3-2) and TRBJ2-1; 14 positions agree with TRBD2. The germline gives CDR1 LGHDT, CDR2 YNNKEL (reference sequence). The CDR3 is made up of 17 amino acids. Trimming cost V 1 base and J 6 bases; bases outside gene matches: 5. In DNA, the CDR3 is TGTGCCAGCAGCCAAGGCCGACTAGCGGGGGGGATCAATGAGCAGTTCTTC. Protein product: CASSQGRLAGGINEQFF.

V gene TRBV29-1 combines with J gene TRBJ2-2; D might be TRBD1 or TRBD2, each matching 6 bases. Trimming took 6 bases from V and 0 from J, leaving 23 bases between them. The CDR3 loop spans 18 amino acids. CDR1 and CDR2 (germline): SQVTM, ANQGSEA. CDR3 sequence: CSVRHGGSPGANTGELFF. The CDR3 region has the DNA TGCAGCGTCCGACACGGGGGCAGCCCGGGGGCGAACACCGGGGAGCTGTTTTTT.

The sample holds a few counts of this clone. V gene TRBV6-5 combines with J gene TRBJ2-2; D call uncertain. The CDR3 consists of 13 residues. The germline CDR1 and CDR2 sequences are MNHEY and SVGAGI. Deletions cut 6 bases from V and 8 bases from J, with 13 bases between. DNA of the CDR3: TGTGCCAGCAGACCAACCGCCCGGGGGGAGCTGTTTTTT. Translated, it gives CASRPTARGELFF.